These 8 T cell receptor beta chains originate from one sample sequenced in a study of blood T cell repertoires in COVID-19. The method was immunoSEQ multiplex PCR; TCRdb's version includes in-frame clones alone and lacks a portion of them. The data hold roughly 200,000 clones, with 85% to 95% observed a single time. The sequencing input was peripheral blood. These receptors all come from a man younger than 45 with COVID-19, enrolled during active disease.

CDR3 DNA: TGTGCCAGCAGTTACTCGAATTTGGGGGGTAATCAGCCCCAGCATTTT. It specifies CASSYSNLGGNQPQHF. The rearrangement joins TRBV6-5 to TRBJ1-5, with TRBD1 as a possible D gene (5 bases). Trimming removed 0 bases at V and 4 bases at J, with 13 bases between. The CDR3 length is 16 residues. Germline V gives CDR1 MNHEY, CDR2 SVGAGI.

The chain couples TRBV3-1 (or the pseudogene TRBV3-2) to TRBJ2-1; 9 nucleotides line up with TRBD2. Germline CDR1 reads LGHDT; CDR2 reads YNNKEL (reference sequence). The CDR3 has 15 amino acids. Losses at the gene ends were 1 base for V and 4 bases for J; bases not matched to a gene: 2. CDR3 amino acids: CASSQVLAGYNEQFF. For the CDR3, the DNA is TGTGCCAGCAGCCAAGTGCTAGCGGGATACAATGAGCAGTTCTTC.

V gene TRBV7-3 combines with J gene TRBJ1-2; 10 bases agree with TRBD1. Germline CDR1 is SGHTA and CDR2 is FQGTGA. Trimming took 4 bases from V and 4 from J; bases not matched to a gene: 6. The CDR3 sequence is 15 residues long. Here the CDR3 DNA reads TGTGCCAGCAGCTCGACAGGGGGCGAAGGCTATGGCTACACCTTC. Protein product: CASSSTGGEGYGYTF.

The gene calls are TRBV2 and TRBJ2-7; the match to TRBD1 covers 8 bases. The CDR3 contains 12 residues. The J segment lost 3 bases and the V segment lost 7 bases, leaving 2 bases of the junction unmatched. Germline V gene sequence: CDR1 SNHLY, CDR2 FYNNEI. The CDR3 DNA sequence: TGTGCCAGCACTGGACAGGGCTACGAGCAGTACTTC. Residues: CASTGQGYEQYF.

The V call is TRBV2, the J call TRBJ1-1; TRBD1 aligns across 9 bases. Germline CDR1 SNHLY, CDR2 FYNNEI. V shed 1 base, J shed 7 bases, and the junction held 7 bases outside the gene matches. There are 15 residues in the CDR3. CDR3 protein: CASSEGDRGVGEAFF. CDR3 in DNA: TGTGCCAGCAGTGAAGGTGACAGGGGGGTTGGTGAAGCTTTCTTT.

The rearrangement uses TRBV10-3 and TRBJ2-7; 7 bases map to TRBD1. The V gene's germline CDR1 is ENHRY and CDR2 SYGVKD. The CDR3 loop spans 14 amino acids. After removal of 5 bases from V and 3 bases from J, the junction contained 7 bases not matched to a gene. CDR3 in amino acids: CAISYGTAYYEQYF. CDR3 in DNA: TGTGCCATCAGTTATGGGACAGCTTACTACGAGCAGTACTTC.

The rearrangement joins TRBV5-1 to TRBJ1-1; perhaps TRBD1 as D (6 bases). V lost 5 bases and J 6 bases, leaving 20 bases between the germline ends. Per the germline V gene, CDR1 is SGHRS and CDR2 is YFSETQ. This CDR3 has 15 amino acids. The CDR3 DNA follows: TGCGCCAGCAGGAGGGGGGGCCAGACACTTGCTGAAGCTTTCTTT. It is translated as CASRRGGQTLAEAFF.

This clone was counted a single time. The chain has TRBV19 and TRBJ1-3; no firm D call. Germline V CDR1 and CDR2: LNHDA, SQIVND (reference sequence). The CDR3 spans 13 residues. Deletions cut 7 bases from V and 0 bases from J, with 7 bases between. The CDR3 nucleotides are TGTGCCAGTACCACGGTCTCTGGAAACACCATATATTTT. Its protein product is CASTTVSGNTIYF.